The clone carrying this T cell receptor (beta chain) came up a few times. Using a J-beta primer mix together with a sample-barcoded 5' primer, a second PCR was run for about 7 to 12 cycles. TCRdb re-called the 5' RACE reads with MiXCR, one entry per CDR3 protein. The sample lists hundreds of thousands of distinct CDR3 sequences; roughly three fifths were seen once. The data were taken from a study of blood T cells in healthy people across ages. The sequenced sample was blood. This sequence originates from a man aged 40-49 years in good health.

CDR3 nucleotide sequence: TGTGCCAGCAGCTTAATTTCGGGTGATACGCAGTATTTT. It translates to CASSLISGDTQYF. The chain has TRBV7-3 and TRBJ2-3, with D unresolved. The CDR3 extends over 13 amino acids. Germline lookup yields CDR1 SGHTA and CDR2 FQGTGA. V was trimmed by 1 base and J by 6 bases, leaving 8 bases between them.